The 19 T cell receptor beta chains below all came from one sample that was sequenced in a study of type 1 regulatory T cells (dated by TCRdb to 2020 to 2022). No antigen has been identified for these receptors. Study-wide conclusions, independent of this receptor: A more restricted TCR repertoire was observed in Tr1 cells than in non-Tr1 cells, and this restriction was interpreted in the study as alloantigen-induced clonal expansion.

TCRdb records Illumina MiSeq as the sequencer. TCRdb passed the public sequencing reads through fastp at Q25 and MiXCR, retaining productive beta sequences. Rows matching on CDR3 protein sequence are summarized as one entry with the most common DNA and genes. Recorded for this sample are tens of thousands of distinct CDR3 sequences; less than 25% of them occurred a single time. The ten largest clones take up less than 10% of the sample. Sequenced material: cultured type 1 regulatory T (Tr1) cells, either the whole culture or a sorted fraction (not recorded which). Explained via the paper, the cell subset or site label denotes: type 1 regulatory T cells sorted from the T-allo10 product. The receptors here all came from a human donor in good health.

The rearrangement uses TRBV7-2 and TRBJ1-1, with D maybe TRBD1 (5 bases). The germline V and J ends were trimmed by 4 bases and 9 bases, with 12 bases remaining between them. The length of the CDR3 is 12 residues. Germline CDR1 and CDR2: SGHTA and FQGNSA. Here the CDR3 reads CASSSSGLQAFF. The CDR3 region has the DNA TGTGCCAGCAGCTCATCGGGACTCCAAGCTTTCTTT. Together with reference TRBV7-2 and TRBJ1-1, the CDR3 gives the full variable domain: GAGVSQSPSNKVTEKGKDVELRCDPISGHTALYWYRQSLGQGLEFLIYFQGNSAPDKSGLPSDRFSAERTGGSVSTLTIQRTQQEDSAVYLCASSSSGLQAFFGQGTRLTVV.

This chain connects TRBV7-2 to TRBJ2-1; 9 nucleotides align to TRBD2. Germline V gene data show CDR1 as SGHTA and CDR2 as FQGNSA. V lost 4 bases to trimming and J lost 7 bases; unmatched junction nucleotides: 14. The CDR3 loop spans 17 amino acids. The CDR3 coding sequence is TGTGCCAGCAGCTCCCCGGGACTAGCAGCCTTCATTAATGAGCAGTTCTTC. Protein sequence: CASSSPGLAAFINEQFF.

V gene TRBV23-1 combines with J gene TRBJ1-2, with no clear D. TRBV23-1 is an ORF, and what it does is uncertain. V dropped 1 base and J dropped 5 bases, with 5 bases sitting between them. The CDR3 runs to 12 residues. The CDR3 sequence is CASSQWGYGYTF. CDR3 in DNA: TGCGCCAGCAGTCAATGGGGTTATGGCTACACCTTC.

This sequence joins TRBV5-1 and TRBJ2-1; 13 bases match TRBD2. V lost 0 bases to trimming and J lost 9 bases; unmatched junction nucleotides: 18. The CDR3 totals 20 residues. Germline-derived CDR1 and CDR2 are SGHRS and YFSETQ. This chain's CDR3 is CASSLVLRGFGTSGTGEQFF. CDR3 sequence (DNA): TGCGCCAGCAGCTTGGTCCTACGGGGGTTCGGGACTAGCGGGACGGGTGAGCAGTTCTTC. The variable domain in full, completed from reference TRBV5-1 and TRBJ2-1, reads KAGVTQTPRYLIKTRGQQVTLSCSPISGHRSVSWYQQTPGQGLQFLFEYFSETQRNKGNFPGRFSGRQFSNSRSEMNVSTLELGDSALYLCASSLVLRGFGTSGTGEQFFGPGTRLTVL.

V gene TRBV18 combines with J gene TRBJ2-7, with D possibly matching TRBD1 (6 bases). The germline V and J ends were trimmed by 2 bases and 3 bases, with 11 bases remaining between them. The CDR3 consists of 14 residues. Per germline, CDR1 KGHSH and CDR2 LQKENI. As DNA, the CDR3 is TGTGCCAGCTCACCAGGGACATGGAACTACGAGCAGTACTTC. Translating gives CASSPGTWNYEQYF.

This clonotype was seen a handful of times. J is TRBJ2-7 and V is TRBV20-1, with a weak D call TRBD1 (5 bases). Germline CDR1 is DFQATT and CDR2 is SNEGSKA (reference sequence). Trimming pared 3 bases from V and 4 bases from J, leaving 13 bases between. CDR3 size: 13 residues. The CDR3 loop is CSASGQGTYEQYF. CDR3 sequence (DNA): TGCAGTGCTAGTGGTCAGGGAACGTACGAGCAGTACTTC.

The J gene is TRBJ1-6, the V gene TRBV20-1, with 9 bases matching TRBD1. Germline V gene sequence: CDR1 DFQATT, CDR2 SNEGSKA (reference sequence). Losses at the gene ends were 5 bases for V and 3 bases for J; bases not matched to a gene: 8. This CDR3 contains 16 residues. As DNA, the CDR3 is TGCAGTGCTCCAGTCGACAGGGGGAACTATAATTCACCCCTCCACTTT. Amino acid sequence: CSAPVDRGNYNSPLHF.

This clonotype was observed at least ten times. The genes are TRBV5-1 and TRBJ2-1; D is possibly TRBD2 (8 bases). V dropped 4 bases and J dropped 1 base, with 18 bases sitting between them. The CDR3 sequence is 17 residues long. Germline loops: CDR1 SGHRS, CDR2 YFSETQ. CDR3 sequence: CASSPRSGTVSYNEQFF. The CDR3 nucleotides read TGCGCCAGCAGCCCTCGTAGCGGGACAGTATCCTACAATGAGCAGTTCTTC.

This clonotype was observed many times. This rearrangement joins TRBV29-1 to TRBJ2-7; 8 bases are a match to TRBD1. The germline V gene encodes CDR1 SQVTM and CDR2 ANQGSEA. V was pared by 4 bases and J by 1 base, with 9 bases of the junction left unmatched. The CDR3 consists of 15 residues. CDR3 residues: CSVGRNRGFSYEQYF. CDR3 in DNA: TGCAGCGTTGGAAGGAACAGGGGGTTTTCCTACGAGCAGTACTTC.

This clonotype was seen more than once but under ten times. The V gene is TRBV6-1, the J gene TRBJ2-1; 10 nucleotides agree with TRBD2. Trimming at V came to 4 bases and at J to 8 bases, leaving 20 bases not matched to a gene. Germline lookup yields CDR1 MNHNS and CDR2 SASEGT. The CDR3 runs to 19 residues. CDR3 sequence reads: CASSVLLGASGRGSDEQFF. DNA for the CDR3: TGTGCCAGCAGTGTCCTCCTCGGGGCTAGCGGGAGAGGAAGCGATGAGCAGTTCTTC.

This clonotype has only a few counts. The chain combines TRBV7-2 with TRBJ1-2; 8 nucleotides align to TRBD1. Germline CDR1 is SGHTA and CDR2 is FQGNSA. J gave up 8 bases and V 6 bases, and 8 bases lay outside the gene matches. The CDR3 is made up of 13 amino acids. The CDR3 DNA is TGTGCCAGCAGGTCGGACAGGGTACGCGGCTACACCTTC. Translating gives CASRSDRVRGYTF.

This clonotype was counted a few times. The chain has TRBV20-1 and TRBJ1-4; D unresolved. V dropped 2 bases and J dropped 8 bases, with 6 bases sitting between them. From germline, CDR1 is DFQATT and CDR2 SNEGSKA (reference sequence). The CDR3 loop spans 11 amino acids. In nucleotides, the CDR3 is TGCAGTGCTAGATCCGAAGAAAAACTGTTTTTT. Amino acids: CSARSEEKLFF.

Here the CDR3 reads CASSARVGSTYEQYF. The CDR3 DNA is TGTGCCAGCAGCGCCCGAGTCGGCAGCACCTACGAGCAGTACTTC. The gene calls are TRBV7-2 and TRBJ2-7, with D uncertain. V lost 5 bases and J lost 2, with 16 bases in between. Germline V gene lookup returns CDR1 SGHTA and CDR2 FQGNSA. The CDR3 contains 15 residues. Full variable domain (missing parts from reference TRBV7-2 and TRBJ2-7): GAGVSQSPSNKVTEKGKDVELRCDPISGHTALYWYRQSLGQGLEFLIYFQGNSAPDKSGLPSDRFSAERTGGSVSTLTIQRTQQEDSAVYLCASSARVGSTYEQYFGPGTRLTVT.

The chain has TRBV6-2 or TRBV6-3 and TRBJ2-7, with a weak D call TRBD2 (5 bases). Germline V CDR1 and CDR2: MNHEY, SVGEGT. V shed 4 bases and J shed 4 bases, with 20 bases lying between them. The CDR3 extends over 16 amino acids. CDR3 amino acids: CASSSRIVNGNYEQYF. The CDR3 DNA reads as TGTGCCAGCAGTTCCAGAATTGTTAACGGGAATTACGAGCAGTACTTC.

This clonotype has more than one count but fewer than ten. The CDR3 nucleotides are TGCGCCAGCAGCGCTAGCGGATCTCCTTCCAATGAGCAGTTCTTC. Amino acids: CASSASGSPSNEQFF. This chain links TRBV5-1 with TRBJ2-1, with 7 nucleotides matching TRBD2. Trimming at V came to 4 bases and at J to 6 bases, leaving 10 bases not matched to a gene. From germline, CDR1 is SGHRS and CDR2 YFSETQ. The CDR3 is made up of 15 amino acids.

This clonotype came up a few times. The CDR3 nucleotides read TGTGCCAGCAGGGACAGTGGAGCTAACTATGGCTACACCTTC. This gives the protein CASRDSGANYGYTF. This rearrangement joins TRBV12-3 or TRBV12-4 to TRBJ1-2, with D perhaps matching TRBD1 (6 bases). The CDR3 is 14 amino acids. The V and J ends lost 6 bases and 0 bases respectively, with 11 bases between them.

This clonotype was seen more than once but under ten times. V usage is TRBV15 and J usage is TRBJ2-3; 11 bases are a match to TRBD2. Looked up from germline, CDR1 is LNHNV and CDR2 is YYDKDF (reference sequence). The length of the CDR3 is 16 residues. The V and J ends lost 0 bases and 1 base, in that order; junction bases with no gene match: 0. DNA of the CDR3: TGTGCCACCAGCAGAGAACTAGCGGGGGGCACAGATACGCAGTATTTT. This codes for CATSRELAGGTDTQYF. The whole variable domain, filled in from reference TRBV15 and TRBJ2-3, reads DAMVIQNPRYQVTQFGKPVTLSCSQTLNHNVMYWYQQKSSQAPKLLFHYYDKDFNNEADTPDNFQSRRPNTSFCFLDIRSPGLGDTAMYLCATSRELAGGTDTQYFGPGTRLTVL.

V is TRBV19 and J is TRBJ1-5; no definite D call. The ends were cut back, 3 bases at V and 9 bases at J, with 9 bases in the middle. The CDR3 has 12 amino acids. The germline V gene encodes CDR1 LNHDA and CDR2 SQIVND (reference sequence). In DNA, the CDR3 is TGTGCCAGTAGTATTACCCGGACGCCCCAGCATTTT. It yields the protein CASSITRTPQHF.

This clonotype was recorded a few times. In DNA, the CDR3 is TGTGCCAGTAGTACGGGACAGGGCAATCAGCCCCAGCATTTT. Translated: CASSTGQGNQPQHF. V is TRBV19 and J is TRBJ1-5; 8 bases are a match to TRBD1. J was trimmed by 2 bases and V by 4 bases; bases with no gene match: 1. This CDR3 spans 14 amino acids. Germline V gene sequence: CDR1 LNHDA, CDR2 SQIVND (reference sequence).